This TCR beta chain was sequenced for a study of T cell clonotyping in hematopoietic cell transplantation. Whole-study findings and limits: Recipient TCR diversity dropped after transplant; expanded clonotypes rose from day 30 to 180.

Method: immunoSEQ multiplex PCR; TCRdb's copy keeps in-frame clones and lacks some. The profile covers some 10,000 clones, with roughly 93% appearing a single time and around 5.7% taken by the ten largest. V lost 3 bases, J lost 8 bases, and 13 bases lay in between. The germline V gene encodes CDR1 MNHEY and CDR2 SMNVEV (reference sequence). CDR3 size: 13 residues. Remarks on this clone: Its antigen is as yet unknown.

This clonotype was obtained from a male patient between 45 and 60 years old who had an allogeneic stem cell transplant from a related donor, so T cells may come from the graft donor. Some clones in this sample may be carry-over from other donors' samples. The V gene is TRBV27, the J gene TRBJ1-1, with D uncertain. Sequenced material: PBMCs, taken 100 days after allogeneic stem cell transplant. Here the CDR3 reads CASSFLRSREAFF. The CDR3 DNA is TGTGCCAGCAGTTTTCTTAGGTCGCGGGAAGCTTTCTTT.